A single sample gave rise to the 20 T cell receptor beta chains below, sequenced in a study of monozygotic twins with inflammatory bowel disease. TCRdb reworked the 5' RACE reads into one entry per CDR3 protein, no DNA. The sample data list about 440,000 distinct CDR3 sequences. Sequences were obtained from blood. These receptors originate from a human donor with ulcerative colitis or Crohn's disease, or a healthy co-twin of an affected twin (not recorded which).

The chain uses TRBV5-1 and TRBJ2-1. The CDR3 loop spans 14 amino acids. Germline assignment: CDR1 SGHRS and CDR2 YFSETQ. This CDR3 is CASSLTGYYNEQFF.

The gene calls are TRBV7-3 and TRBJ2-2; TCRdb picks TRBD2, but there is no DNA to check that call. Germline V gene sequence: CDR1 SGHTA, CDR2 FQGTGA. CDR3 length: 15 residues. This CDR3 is CASSLMGGTPGELFF.

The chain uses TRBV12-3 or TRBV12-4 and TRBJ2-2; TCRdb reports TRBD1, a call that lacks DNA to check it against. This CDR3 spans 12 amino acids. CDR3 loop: CASRPQGLRLFF.

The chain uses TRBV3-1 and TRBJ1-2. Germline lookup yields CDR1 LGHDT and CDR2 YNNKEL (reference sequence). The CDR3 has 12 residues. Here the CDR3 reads CASSRGSYGYTF.

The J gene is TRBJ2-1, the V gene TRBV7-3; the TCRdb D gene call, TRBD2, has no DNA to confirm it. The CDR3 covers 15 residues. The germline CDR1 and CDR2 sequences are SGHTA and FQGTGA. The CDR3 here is CASSSSEISGNEQFF.

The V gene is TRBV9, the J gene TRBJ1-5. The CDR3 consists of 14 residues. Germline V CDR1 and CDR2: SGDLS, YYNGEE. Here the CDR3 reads CASSVEGVNQPQHF.

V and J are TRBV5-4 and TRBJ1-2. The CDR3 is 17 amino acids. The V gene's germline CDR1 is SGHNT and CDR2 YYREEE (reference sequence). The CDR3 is CASSLQGITYGVYGYTF.

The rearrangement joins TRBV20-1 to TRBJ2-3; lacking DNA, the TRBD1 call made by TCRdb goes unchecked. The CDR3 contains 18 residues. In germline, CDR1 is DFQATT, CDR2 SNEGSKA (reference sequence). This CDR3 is CSATSTGWGQLRTDTQYF.

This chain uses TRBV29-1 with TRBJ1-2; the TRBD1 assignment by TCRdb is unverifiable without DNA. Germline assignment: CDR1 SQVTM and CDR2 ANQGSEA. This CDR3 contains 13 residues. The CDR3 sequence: CSVEVIEGGRYTF. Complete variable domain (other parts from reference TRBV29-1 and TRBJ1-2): SAVISQKPSRDICQRGTSLTIQCQVDSQVTMMFWYRQQPGQSLTLIATANQGSEATYESGFVIDKFPISRPNLTFSTLTVSNMSPEDSSIYLCSVEVIEGGRYTFGSGTRLTVV.

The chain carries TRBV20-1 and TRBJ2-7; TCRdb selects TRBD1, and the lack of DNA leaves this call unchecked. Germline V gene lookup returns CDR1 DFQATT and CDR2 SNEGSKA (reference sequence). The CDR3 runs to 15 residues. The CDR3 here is CSARDPGQDSYEQYF.

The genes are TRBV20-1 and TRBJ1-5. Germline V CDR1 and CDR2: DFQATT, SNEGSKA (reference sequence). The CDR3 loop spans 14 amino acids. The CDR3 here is CSARSTEVNQPQHF.

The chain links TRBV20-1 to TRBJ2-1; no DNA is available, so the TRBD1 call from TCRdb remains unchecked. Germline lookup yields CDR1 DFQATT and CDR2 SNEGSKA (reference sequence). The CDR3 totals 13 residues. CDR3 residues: CSATPGSYNEQFF.

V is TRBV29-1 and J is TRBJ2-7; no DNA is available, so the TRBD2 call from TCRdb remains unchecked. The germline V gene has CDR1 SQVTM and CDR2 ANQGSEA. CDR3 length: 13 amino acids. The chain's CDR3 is CSVTEALSYEQYF.

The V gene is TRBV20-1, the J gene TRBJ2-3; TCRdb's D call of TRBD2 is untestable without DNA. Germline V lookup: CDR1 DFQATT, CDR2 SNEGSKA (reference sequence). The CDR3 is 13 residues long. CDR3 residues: CSASGGGTDTQYF.

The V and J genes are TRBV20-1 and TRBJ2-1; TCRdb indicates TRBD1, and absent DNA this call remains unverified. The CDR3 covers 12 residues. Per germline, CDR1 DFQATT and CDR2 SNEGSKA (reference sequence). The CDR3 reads CSAHWGSGEQFF.

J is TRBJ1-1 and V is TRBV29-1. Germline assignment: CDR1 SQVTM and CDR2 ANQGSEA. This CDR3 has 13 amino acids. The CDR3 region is CSAVTPMNIEAFF.

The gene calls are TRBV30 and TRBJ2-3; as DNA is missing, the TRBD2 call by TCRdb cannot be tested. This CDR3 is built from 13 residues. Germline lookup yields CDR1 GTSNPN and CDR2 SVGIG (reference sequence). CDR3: CAWTRRAIDTQYF. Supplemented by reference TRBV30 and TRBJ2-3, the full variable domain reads SQTIHQWPATLVQPVGSPLSLECTVEGTSNPNLYWYRQAAGRGLQLLFYSVGIGQISSEVPQNLSASRPQDRQFILSSKKLLLSDSGFYLCAWTRRAIDTQYFGPGTRLTVL.

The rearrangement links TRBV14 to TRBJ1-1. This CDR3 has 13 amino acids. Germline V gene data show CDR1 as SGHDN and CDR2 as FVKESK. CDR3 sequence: CASSPFESGEAFF.

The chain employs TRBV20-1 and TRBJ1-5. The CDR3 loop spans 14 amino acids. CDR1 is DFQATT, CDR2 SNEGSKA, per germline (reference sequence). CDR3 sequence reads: CSARDPSTDQPQHF.

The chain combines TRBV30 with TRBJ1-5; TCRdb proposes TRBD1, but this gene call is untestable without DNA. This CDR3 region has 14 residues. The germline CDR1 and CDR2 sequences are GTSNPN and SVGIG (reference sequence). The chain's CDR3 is CAWNGGQFNQPQHF. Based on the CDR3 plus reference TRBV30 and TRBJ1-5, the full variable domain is SQTIHQWPATLVQPVGSPLSLECTVEGTSNPNLYWYRQAAGRGLQLLFYSVGIGQISSEVPQNLSASRPQDRQFILSSKKLLLSDSGFYLCAWNGGQFNQPQHFGDGTRLSIL.